Below are 18 T cell receptor beta chains sequenced from a single sample in a study of tumor-infiltrating lymphocytes in localized non-small cell lung cancer. This table comes from immunoSEQ multiplex PCR, and its TCRdb copy is limited to in-frame clones, with some not included. The sample consists of tens of thousands of clones, 69% of them appearing once. The specimen sequenced was lung tumor tissue. These receptors were collected from a human donor with non-small cell lung cancer.

The rearrangement uses TRBV14 and TRBJ1-3, with 7 bases fitting TRBD1. Germline assignment: CDR1 SGHDN and CDR2 FVKESK. The CDR3 loop spans 16 amino acids. V gave up 4 bases and J gave up 0 bases; unmatched junction bases: 6. The CDR3 region is CASSLPGQHSGNTIYF. The CDR3 coding sequence is TGTGCCAGCAGCCTTCCGGGACAGCACTCTGGAAACACCATATATTTT.

The V call is TRBV10-2, the J call TRBJ2-2; TRBD2 might be the D (6 bases). Per the germline V gene, CDR1 is WSHSY and CDR2 is SAAADI. The CDR3 extends over 13 amino acids. The V gene lost 7 bases and the J gene lost 6 bases, with 12 bases spanning the gap. CDR3 sequence (DNA): TGCGCCAGCAATGGAGGGGCCCCCGGGGAGCTGTTTTTT. As protein: CASNGGAPGELFF.

This clone was found a few times. V is TRBV29-1 and J is TRBJ1-1; possibly TRBD1 for D (6 bases). With 4 bases removed from V and 2 bases from J, the gap between germline ends came to 14 bases. The CDR3 contains 14 residues. Per the germline V gene, CDR1 is SQVTM and CDR2 is ANQGSEA. CDR3 residues: CSVARGGINTEAFF. The CDR3, as DNA: TGCAGCGTTGCGAGGGGGGGAATAAACACTGAAGCTTTCTTT.

This clone came up a few times. The V and J genes are TRBV7-3 and TRBJ2-3; no clear D. There are 13 residues in the CDR3. The V gene's germline CDR1 is SGHTA and CDR2 FQGTGA. The germline V and J ends were trimmed by 5 bases and 6 bases, with 12 bases remaining between them. Written as DNA, the CDR3 is TGTGCCAGCAGCCAATTCCATGGGGATACGCAGTATTTT. Translation gives CASSQFHGDTQYF.

The chain combines TRBV30 with TRBJ2-5; D may be TRBD1 or TRBD2 (5 bases each). The end of the DNA fits TRBJ2-7 better, so the J call may be wrong. The germline gives CDR1 GTSNPN, CDR2 SVGIG (reference sequence). The CDR3 covers 16 residues. The CDR3 coding sequence is TGTGCCTGGAGTGTACTCCGGGCAGGGAGATCCCACGAGCAGTACTTC. This encodes CAWSVLRAGRSHEQYF.

This clone is deemed medium-sized. CDR3 amino acids: CAIEDSSTAEQFF. Written as DNA, the CDR3 is TGTGCCATCGAGGACAGCAGCACGGCTGAGCAGTTCTTC. This rearrangement joins TRBV2 to TRBJ2-1; D perhaps matches TRBD1 (6 bases). The germline V gene encodes CDR1 SNHLY and CDR2 FYNNEI. V lost 10 bases and J lost 9, with 19 bases in between. This CDR3 is built from 13 residues.

This clone was recorded only once. The CDR3 protein is CAWSVGVYYEQYF. The CDR3 DNA reads TGTGCCTGGAGTGTCGGGGTATACTACGAGCAGTACTTC. This chain joins TRBV30 and TRBJ2-7, with a weak D call TRBD2 (5 bases). CDR3 length: 13 residues. The ends were cut back, 0 bases at V and 3 bases at J, with 9 bases in the middle. CDR1 is GTSNPN, CDR2 SVGIG, per germline (reference sequence). Drawing the rest from reference TRBV30 and TRBJ2-7, the complete variable domain is SQTIHQWPATLVQPVGSPLSLECTVEGTSNPNLYWYRQAAGRGLQLLFYSVGIGQISSEVPQNLSASRPQDRQFILSSKKLLLSDSGFYLCAWSVGVYYEQYFGPGTRLTVT.

This chain connects TRBV2 to TRBJ2-3, with TRBD2 identical over 8 bases. V shed 6 bases and J 0 bases; nucleotides not matched to a gene: 11. The CDR3 runs to 17 residues. Germline assignment: CDR1 SNHLY and CDR2 FYNNEI. The CDR3 here is CASRRRELAASTDTQYF. The CDR3 nucleotides read TGTGCCAGCAGGAGGAGGGAACTAGCGGCTAGCACAGATACGCAGTATTTT.

J is TRBJ1-1 and V is TRBV9; 7 nucleotides align to TRBD1. Germline CDR1 reads SGDLS; CDR2 reads YYNGEE. V shed 3 bases, J shed 1 base, and the junction held 3 bases outside the gene matches. This CDR3 comprises 14 residues. The CDR3 protein is CASSGGQTNTEAFF. DNA for the CDR3: TGTGCCAGCAGCGGGGGACAGACGAACACTGAAGCTTTCTTT. Full variable domain (missing parts from reference TRBV9 and TRBJ1-1): DSGVTQTPKHLITATGQRVTLRCSPRSGDLSVYWYQQSLDQGLQFLIQYYNGEERAKGNILERFSAQQFPDLHSELNLSSLELGDSALYFCASSGGQTNTEAFFGQGTRLTVV.

The chain links TRBV28 to TRBJ2-5; D is undetermined. The DNA end lines up better with TRBJ2-7; the J call may be wrong. CDR3 size: 13 residues. From germline, CDR1 is MDHEN and CDR2 SYDVKM. Here the CDR3 DNA reads TGTGCCATTCGGTCGCTAGGCTCCTACGAGCAGTACTTC. Its translation is CAIRSLGSYEQYF.

This clone was detected a few times. The chain couples TRBV28 to TRBJ1-1, with 8 nucleotides matching TRBD1. The germline gives CDR1 MDHEN, CDR2 SYDVKM. V dropped 5 bases and J dropped 3; count of bases not matched to a gene: 8. The CDR3 contains 15 residues. CDR3 DNA sequence: TGTGCCAGCAGTCCTCATACAGGGGGGGACACTGAAGCTTTCTTT. It codes for CASSPHTGGDTEAFF.

The sample holds one count of this clone. The chain employs TRBV7-8 and TRBJ2-1; D is perhaps TRBD2 (6 bases). The germline V gene encodes CDR1 SGHVS and CDR2 FQNEAQ. The CDR3 loop spans 19 amino acids. V was clipped by 1 base and J by 9 bases, with 28 bases between them. CDR3 protein: CASSLGRLWGRHPNGEQFF. The CDR3 DNA reads as TGTGCCAGCAGCTTAGGAAGGCTTTGGGGGAGGCACCCGAACGGTGAGCAGTTCTTC.

The J gene is TRBJ2-1, the V gene TRBV9; no clear D. Trimming removed 3 bases from V and 0 bases from J, with 10 bases in between. The CDR3 runs 15 residues. Germline assignment: CDR1 SGDLS and CDR2 YYNGEE. In nucleotides, the CDR3 is TGTGCCAGCAGCGGAGCAGAGAGCTCCTACAATGAGCAGTTCTTC. This translates into CASSGAESSYNEQFF.

In this sample, this clone turned up a few times. V gene TRBV29-1 combines with J gene TRBJ1-1; TRBD1 matches at 7 bases. V dropped 6 bases and J dropped 2; count of bases not matched to a gene: 6. Per germline, CDR1 SQVTM and CDR2 ANQGSEA. The CDR3 consists of 13 residues. CDR3 protein: CSVYGQVNTEAFF. DNA for the CDR3: TGCAGCGTCTACGGACAGGTTAACACTGAAGCTTTCTTT.

V is TRBV7-9 and J is TRBJ1-2; D is unclear. From germline, CDR1 is SEHNR and CDR2 FQNEAQ (reference sequence). The CDR3 is 13 residues long. Trimming removed 5 bases at V and 2 bases at J, with 9 bases between. CDR3 residues: CASSLDGNYGYTF. In DNA form, the CDR3 reads TGTGCCAGCAGCCTCGATGGAAACTATGGCTACACCTTC.

V is TRBV30 and J is TRBJ1-1; 7 bases map to TRBD1. CDR1 is GTSNPN, CDR2 SVGIG, per germline (reference sequence). V lost 4 bases, J lost 1 base, and 9 bases stayed unmatched. The CDR3 extends over 15 amino acids. The CDR3 here is CAWTRQGRGNTEAFF. CDR3 bases: TGTGCCTGGACCCGACAGGGCCGAGGGAACACTGAAGCTTTCTTT.

V and J are TRBV4-2 and TRBJ2-6, with 9 bases lining up with TRBD1. The CDR3 runs to 16 residues. Germline V gene sequence: CDR1 LGHNA, CDR2 YNFKEQ. Unmatched junction bases numbered 5, after V lost 4 bases and J lost 4 bases. This chain's CDR3 is CASSPQGAGGANVLTF. CDR3 DNA sequence: TGTGCCAGCAGCCCACAGGGGGCTGGCGGGGCCAACGTCCTGACTTTC.

V and J are TRBV28 and TRBJ1-5; D remains ambiguous. The CDR3 length is 11 residues. Trimming stripped 5 bases from V and 9 bases from J, with 8 bases between. CDR1 and CDR2 (germline): MDHEN, SYDVKM. The CDR3 DNA reads as TGTGCCAGCAGTCGCAACTGGCCCCAGCATTTT. This gives the protein CASSRNWPQHF.